These T cell receptor beta chains were read from a single sample in a study of control samples from healthy donors and cancer patients. Sequenced by immunoSEQ multiplex PCR; TCRdb stores in-frame clones only, minus some. The sample has roughly 86,000 clones, 90% seen once. Sequenced sample: blood. These receptor sequences come from a woman younger than 30 in good health. The CDR3 runs from the conserved cysteine through the conserved F or W. The order of the fields is D gene, V gene, clone size, J gene, CDR3 protein, CDR3 DNA. D genes are given only for firm matches. The size entry is marked missing in some rows and otherwise reads once, few, many or a size class.

>NA|TRBV14|once|TRBJ1-1
CASSQVDGARRDTEAFF
TGTGCCAGCAGCCAAGTTGACGGGGCGCGGAGGGACACTGAAGCTTTCTTT
>NA|TRBV10-1|NA|TRBJ2-3
CASSEREKEWSTDTQYF
TGCGCCAGCAGTGAGAGGGAGAAGGAGTGGAGCACAGATACGCAGTATTTT
>NA|TRBV2|NA|TRBJ1-5
CASRLGDNSNQPQHF
TGTGCCAGCAGGTTAGGGGACAATAGCAATCAGCCCCAGCATTTT
>NA|TRBV19|NA|TRBJ2-7
CASSIGQQRGYEQYF
TGTGCCAGTAGTATTGGACAGCAGCGTGGGTACGAGCAGTACTTC
>NA|TRBV6-5|NA|TRBJ1-1
CANQPGGKINTEAFF
TGTGCCAACCAACCTGGGGGGAAGATAAACACTGAAGCTTTCTTT
>NA|TRBV11-3|NA|TRBJ1-4
CASTEDEGKEKLFF
TGTGCCAGCACCGAGGACGAGGGGAAGGAAAAACTGTTTTTT
>TRBD1|TRBV24-1|NA|TRBJ1-1
CATSDTGQSATEAFF
TGTGCCACCAGTGACACGGGACAGTCGGCCACTGAAGCTTTCTTT
>NA|TRBV7-2|NA|TRBJ2-7
CASSLTGYEQYF
TGTGCCAGCAGTTTAACAGGCTACGAGCAGTACTTC
>NA|TRBV5-1|NA|TRBJ1-4
CASSLAPSTNEKLFF
TGCGCCAGCAGCTTGGCCCCCAGTACAAATGAAAAACTGTTTTTT
>NA|TRBV7-9|few|TRBJ2-5
CASSLGVTEQETQYF
TGTGCCAGCAGCTTAGGTGTGACAGAACAAGAGACCCAGTACTTC
>TRBD2|TRBV5-1|few|TRBJ2-5
CASSFLAGHQETQYF
TGCGCCAGCAGCTTCCTAGCGGGGCACCAAGAGACCCAGTACTTC
>NA|TRBV6-5|NA|TRBJ1-5
CASSWTPGGNQPQHF
TGTGCCAGCAGTTGGACGCCCGGGGGCAATCAGCCCCAGCATTTT
>NA|TRBV5-1|NA|TRBJ1-1
CASSFPGQRDTEAFF
TGCGCCAGCAGCTTCCCAGGACAAAGGGACACTGAAGCTTTCTTT
>NA|TRBV2|NA|TRBJ1-1
CASSEQGPVNTEAFF
TGTGCCAGCAGTGAGCAAGGACCGGTGAACACTGAAGCTTTCTTT
>TRBD2|TRBV5-4|NA|TRBJ2-5
CASSLEASGEEETQYF
TGTGCCAGCAGCTTGGAGGCTAGCGGGGAGGAAGAGACCCAGTACTTC
>NA|TRBV4-2|NA|TRBJ2-3
CASSPQGLATDTQYF
TGTGCCAGCAGCCCCCAAGGACTTGCCACAGATACGCAGTATTTT
>TRBD1|TRBV6-6|NA|TRBJ1-1
CASSYGDRDTEAFF
TGTGCCAGCAGTTACGGGGACAGGGACACTGAAGCTTTCTTT